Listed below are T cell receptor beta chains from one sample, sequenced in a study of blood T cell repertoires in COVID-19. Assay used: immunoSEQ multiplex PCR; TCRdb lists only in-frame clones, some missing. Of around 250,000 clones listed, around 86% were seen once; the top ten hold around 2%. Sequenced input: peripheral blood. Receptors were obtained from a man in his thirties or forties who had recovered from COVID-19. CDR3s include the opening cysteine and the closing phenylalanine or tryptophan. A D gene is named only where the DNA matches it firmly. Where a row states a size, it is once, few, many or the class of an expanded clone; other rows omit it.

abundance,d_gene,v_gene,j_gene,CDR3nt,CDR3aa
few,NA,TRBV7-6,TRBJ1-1,TGTGCCAGCAGCTTAGCCCCGGGATCGAACACTGAAGCTTTCTTT,CASSLAPGSNTEAFF
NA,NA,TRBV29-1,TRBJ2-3,TGCAGCGTTTGGGACTCCACAGATACGCAGTATTTT,CSVWDSTDTQYF
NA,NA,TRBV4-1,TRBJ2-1,TGCGCCAGCAGCCTCGGGACTGCCTACAATGAGCAGTTCTTC,CASSLGTAYNEQFF
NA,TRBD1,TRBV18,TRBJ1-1,TGTGCCAGCTCACCTCCAGGGGGCGGATTGAACACTGAAGCTTTCTTT,CASSPPGGGLNTEAFF
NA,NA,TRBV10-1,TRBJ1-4,TGCGCCAGCAGTGAGTCCGGGTTCGGAGAAAAACTGTTTTTT,CASSESGFGEKLFF
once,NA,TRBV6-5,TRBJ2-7,TGTGCCAGCAGTTACACCTCAGGGGTAGGCTACGAGCAGTACTTC,CASSYTSGVGYEQYF
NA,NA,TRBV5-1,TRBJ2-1,TGCGCCAGCAATAGCCCCTCCTACAATGAGCAGTTCTTC,CASNSPSYNEQFF
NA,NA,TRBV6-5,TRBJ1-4,TGTGCCAGTGGGAGCCTTGGTGAAAAACTGTTTTTT,CASGSLGEKLFF
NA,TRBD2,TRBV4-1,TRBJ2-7,TGCGCCAGCAGCCAAGATCTCGCTAGCGGCTACGAGCAGTACTTC,CASSQDLASGYEQYF
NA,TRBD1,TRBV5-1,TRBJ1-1,TGCGCCAGCAGCTTTGACAGGGGCGCTGAAGCTTTCTTT,CASSFDRGAEAFF
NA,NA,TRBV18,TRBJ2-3,TGTGCCAGCTCACCAGCGGTCGGCACAAGCACAGATACGCAGTATTTT,CASSPAVGTSTDTQYF
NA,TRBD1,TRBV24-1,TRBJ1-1,TGTGCCACCAGTGCCCAAGGGGACAGTAACACTGAAGCTTTCTTT,CATSAQGDSNTEAFF
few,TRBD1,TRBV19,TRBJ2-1,TGTGCCAGTAGTACGTCGCCGGGACAGGGGTCCTACAATGAGCAGTTCTTC,CASSTSPGQGSYNEQFF
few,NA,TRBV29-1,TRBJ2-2,TGCAGCGTTGAAAAGGACACGGGCACCGGGGAGCTGTTTTTT,CSVEKDTGTGELFF
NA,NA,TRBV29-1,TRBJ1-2,TGCAGCGGACAAACGGGAAATTTAGACTATGGCTACACCTTC,CSGQTGNLDYGYTF
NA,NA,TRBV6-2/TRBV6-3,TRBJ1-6,TGTGCCAGCAGTTACTCACGGAAGACAGAAAGGGGTTCACCCCTCCACTTT,CASSYSRKTERGSPLHF
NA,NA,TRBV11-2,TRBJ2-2,TGTGCCAGCAGCCCCGTCGTATACGGGGTTGGCACCGGGGAGCTGTTTTTT,CASSPVVYGVGTGELFF
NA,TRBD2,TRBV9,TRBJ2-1,TGTGCCAGCAGCGTAGTGGGGAGCGGGGGGCCGGGTGAGCAGTTCTTC,CASSVVGSGGPGEQFF
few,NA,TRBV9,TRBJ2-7,TGTGCCAGGGGGGGTGGGACCCCTACCTACGAGCAGTACTTC,CARGGGTPTYEQYF
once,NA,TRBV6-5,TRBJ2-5,TGTGCCAGCAGGGATACAGGGAGTGTTGAGACCCAGTACTTC,CASRDTGSVETQYF
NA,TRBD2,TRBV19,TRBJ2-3,TGTGCCAGTAGTATCCAGCGGGGGGGCCCAGATACGCAGTATTTT,CASSIQRGGPDTQYF
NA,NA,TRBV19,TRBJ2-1,TGTGCCAGTAGTATAGTGCGCGGGTACCACAATGAGCAGTTCTTC,CASSIVRGYHNEQFF
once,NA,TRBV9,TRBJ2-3,TGTGCCAGCACCCCAAACGTGGGACTGGACACAGATACGCAGTATTTT,CASTPNVGLDTDTQYF
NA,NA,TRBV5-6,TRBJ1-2,TGTGCCAGCAGCTTCTCGGACAGATACTATGGCTACACCTTC,CASSFSDRYYGYTF
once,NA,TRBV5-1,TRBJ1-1,TGCGCCAGCAGTTATGACAACCTGAACACTGAAGCTTTCTTT,CASSYDNLNTEAFF